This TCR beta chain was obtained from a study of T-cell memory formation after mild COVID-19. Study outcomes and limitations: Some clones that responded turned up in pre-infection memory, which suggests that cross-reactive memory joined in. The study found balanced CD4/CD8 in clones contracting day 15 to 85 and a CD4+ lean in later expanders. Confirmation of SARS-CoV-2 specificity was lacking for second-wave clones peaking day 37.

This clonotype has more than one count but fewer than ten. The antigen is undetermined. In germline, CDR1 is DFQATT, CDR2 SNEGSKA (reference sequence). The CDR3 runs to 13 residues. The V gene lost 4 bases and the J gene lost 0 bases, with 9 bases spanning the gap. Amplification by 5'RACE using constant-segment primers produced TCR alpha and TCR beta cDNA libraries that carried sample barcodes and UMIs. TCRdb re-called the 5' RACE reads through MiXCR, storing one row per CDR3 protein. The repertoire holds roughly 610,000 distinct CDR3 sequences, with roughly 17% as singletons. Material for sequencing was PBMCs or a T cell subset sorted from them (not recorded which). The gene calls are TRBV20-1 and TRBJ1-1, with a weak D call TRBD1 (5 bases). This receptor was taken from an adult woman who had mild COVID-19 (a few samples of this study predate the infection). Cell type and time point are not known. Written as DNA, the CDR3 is TGCAGTGCTATCAGGGATATGAACACTGAAGCTTTCTTT. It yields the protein CSAIRDMNTEAFF.